One and the same sample provided the 30 T cell receptor beta chains below, sequenced in a study of T-cell memory formation after mild COVID-19. TCRdb re-called the 5' RACE reads through MiXCR, storing one row per CDR3 protein. The data contain about 610,000 distinct CDR3 sequences, 17% of them singletons. Sequenced: PBMCs or a T cell subset sorted from them (not recorded which). The receptors were sampled from an adult woman who had mild COVID-19 (a few samples of this study predate the infection). Cell type and time point are not known.

V is TRBV18 and J is TRBJ2-7, with 8 bases lining up with TRBD1. Germline CDR1 reads KGHSH; CDR2 reads LQKENI. The ends lost 4 bases at V and 5 bases at J; junction bases unmatched: 7. This CDR3 has 14 amino acids. CDR3 DNA sequence: TGTGCCAGCTCACACGGACAGGGCGTAGACGAGCAGTACGTC. The encoded protein is CASSHGQGVDEQYV.

This clonotype was recorded a few times. V and J are TRBV11-3 and TRBJ1-4; D gene ambiguous. The CDR3 consists of 19 residues. Trimming removed 0 bases at V and 0 bases at J, with 17 bases between. Germline values: CDR1 SGHNT, CDR2 YENEEA. CDR3 coding DNA: TGTGCCAGCAGCTTAGATCAGTTGGGCCAGGCGGCAACTAATGAAAAACTGTTTTTT. As protein: CASSLDQLGQAATNEKLFF.

There are many counts of this clonotype. The CDR3 DNA sequence: TGTGCCAGCAGCTTAACGACCGGGGAGCTGTTTTTT. Protein sequence: CASSLTTGELFF. The chain links TRBV7-3 to TRBJ2-2; D unresolved. V was cut by 0 bases and J by 5 bases, with 1 base left in between. This CDR3 is built from 12 residues. Germline lookup yields CDR1 SGHTA and CDR2 FQGTGA. Based on the CDR3 plus reference TRBV7-3 and TRBJ2-2, the full variable domain is GAGVSQTPSNKVTEKGKYVELRCDPISGHTALYWYRQSLGQGPEFLIYFQGTGAADDSGLPNDRFFAVRPEGSVSTLKIQRTERGDSAVYLCASSLTTGELFFGEGSRLTVL.

This clonotype was observed a handful of times. This chain uses TRBV5-5 with TRBJ1-1; D remains unclear. Germline CDR1 is SGHKS and CDR2 is YYEKEE (reference sequence). V shed 0 bases and J shed 2 bases, with 11 bases lying between them. The CDR3 runs 15 residues. CDR3 residues: CASSLAFRANTEAFF. CDR3 nucleotide sequence: TGTGCCAGCAGCTTGGCTTTCCGGGCCAACACTGAAGCTTTCTTT.

The rearrangement uses TRBV3-1 and TRBJ2-2; 8 positions agree with TRBD2. V shed 6 bases and J 1 base; nucleotides not matched to a gene: 4. The CDR3 has 15 residues. Germline CDR1 and CDR2: LGHDT and YNNKEL (reference sequence). CDR3 DNA: TGTGCCAGCAGGGGACTAGGACGGAACACCGGGGAGCTGTTTTTT. It is translated as CASRGLGRNTGELFF.

This clonotype has only a few counts. The rearrangement joins TRBV12-3 or TRBV12-4 to TRBJ2-1; tentative D call: TRBD2 (5 bases). Trimming shortened V by 6 bases and J by 11 bases, and 20 bases separated the two germline ends. The CDR3 sequence is 14 residues long. The CDR3 bases are TGTGCCAGCAGGTCCCAAGGGAGCGTCGGGAAGCAGTTCTTC. This encodes CASRSQGSVGKQFF.

This chain joins TRBV9 and TRBJ2-1, with 10 bases fitting TRBD2. J gave up 2 bases and V 0 bases, and 5 bases lay outside the gene matches. The CDR3 sequence is 17 residues long. The germline gives CDR1 SGDLS, CDR2 YYNGEE. The CDR3 coding sequence is TGTGCCAGCAGCGTAGGGCTAGCGGGAGTGACCTACAATGAGCAGTTCTTC. Amino acids: CASSVGLAGVTYNEQFF.

The genes are TRBV12-3 or TRBV12-4 and TRBJ1-2, with 7 positions matching TRBD1. There are 14 residues in the CDR3. V lost 6 bases and J lost 7; bases outside the gene matches: 11. The CDR3 nucleotides are TGTGCCAGCAGCGCTGGAGGGGGCGATTCTGGCTACACCTTC. Protein product: CASSAGGGDSGYTF.

The genes are TRBV19 and TRBJ2-7; perhaps TRBD1 as D (5 bases). Germline assignment: CDR1 LNHDA and CDR2 SQIVND (reference sequence). V was clipped by 4 bases and J by 7 bases, with 11 bases between them. This CDR3 region has 12 residues. The CDR3 DNA reads as TGTGCCAGTAGTACCCAGGGTGGAGAGCAGTACTTC. This encodes CASSTQGGEQYF.

V usage is TRBV7-9 and J usage is TRBJ1-4; weak D call: TRBD1 (5 bases). The germline V and J ends were trimmed by 1 base and 5 bases, with 11 bases remaining between them. CDR3 length equals 15 residues. Germline V lookup: CDR1 SEHNR, CDR2 FQNEAQ (reference sequence). The chain's CDR3 is CASSLGGTENEKLFF. In nucleotides, the CDR3 is TGTGCCAGCAGCTTAGGCGGGACGGAGAATGAAAAACTGTTTTTT.

This chain links TRBV27 with TRBJ2-1; 9 bases are shared with TRBD1. This CDR3 has 13 residues. In germline, CDR1 is MNHEY, CDR2 SMNVEV (reference sequence). V dropped 4 bases and J dropped 15; count of bases not matched to a gene: 10. CDR3 DNA sequence: TGTGCCAGCAGTTCCACCGGGACAGGGAGTCGGTTCTTC. It codes for CASSSTGTGSRFF.

This chain joins TRBV3-1 and TRBJ1-1; 9 bases agree with TRBD1. The junction had 10 bases not matched to a gene; V was cut back by 4 bases and J by 10 bases. There are 14 residues in the CDR3. CDR1 is LGHDT and CDR2 is YNNKEL in the germline V gene (reference sequence). CDR3 sequence: CASSLSGTGSIAFF. As DNA, the CDR3 is TGTGCCAGCAGCCTTTCCGGGACAGGGAGCATAGCTTTCTTT.

The chain links TRBV7-9 to TRBJ1-5; 8 positions match TRBD1. The CDR3 runs to 14 residues. The V and J ends lost 1 base and 7 bases, in that order; junction bases with no gene match: 3. Germline V gives CDR1 SEHNR, CDR2 FQNEAQ (reference sequence). The CDR3 region has the DNA TGTGCCAGCAGCTTAGGACAGGGGATGCAGCCCCAGCATTTT. This codes for CASSLGQGMQPQHF.

This clonotype was seen more than once but under ten times. V gene TRBV3-1 combines with J gene TRBJ2-7; the match to TRBD2 covers 7 bases. Germline V gene lookup returns CDR1 LGHDT and CDR2 YNNKEL (reference sequence). With 0 bases clipped from V and 2 bases from J, the junction kept 4 bases outside the gene matches. This CDR3 region has 15 residues. CDR3 region: CASSQEPSGTYEQYF. The CDR3 coding sequence is TGTGCCAGCAGCCAAGAGCCTAGCGGAACCTACGAGCAGTACTTC.

The table lists this clonotype with many counts. The rearrangement joins TRBV3-1 to TRBJ2-5, with 8 bases identical to TRBD2. The CDR3 covers 16 residues. Germline-derived CDR1 and CDR2 are LGHDT and YNNKEL (reference sequence). V was clipped by 1 base and J by 1 base; unmatched bases: 5. CDR3 nucleotide sequence: TGTGCCAGCAGCCAAGGGTTGCGGGGGGCCCAAGAGACCCAGTACTTC. It encodes CASSQGLRGAQETQYF.

There are a few counts of this clonotype. The chain carries TRBV13 and TRBJ1-1; TRBD1 is a possible D gene (5 bases). CDR1 is PRHDT and CDR2 is FYEKMQ in the germline V gene (reference sequence). The CDR3 totals 14 residues. The V gene lost 3 bases and the J gene lost 1 base, with 9 bases spanning the gap. The CDR3, as DNA: TGTGCCAGCAGCTTTGAAGGGGCGAACACTGAAGCTTTCTTT. Translating gives CASSFEGANTEAFF.

The sample holds a few counts of this clonotype. The V gene is TRBV5-6, the J gene TRBJ1-2, with D uncertain. This CDR3 has 11 residues. V dropped 3 bases and J dropped 13 bases, with 13 bases sitting between them. The germline V gene has CDR1 SGHDT and CDR2 YYEEEE. The CDR3, as DNA: TGTGCCAGCAGCTCCGACGCCGATTCCACCTTC. Its protein is CASSSDADSTF.

This clonotype was picked up many times. The rearrangement uses TRBV4-3 and TRBJ2-1; 9 positions agree with TRBD1. The CDR3 has 17 residues. Unmatched junction bases numbered 16, after V lost 6 bases and J lost 7 bases. Germline V CDR1 and CDR2: LGHNA, YSLEER. CDR3 sequence reads: CASSYLVEGTGRNEQFF. The DNA for the CDR3 is TGCGCCAGCAGTTACCTGGTAGAGGGGACAGGGAGGAATGAGCAGTTCTTC.

The gene calls are TRBV15 and TRBJ2-3; TRBD2 might be the D (6 bases). The CDR3 has 14 amino acids. With 2 bases removed from V and 6 bases from J, the gap between germline ends came to 12 bases. Germline V gene lookup returns CDR1 LNHNV and CDR2 YYDKDF (reference sequence). CDR3 sequence (DNA): TGTGCCACCAGCAGATCGGAGGGCCTGGATACGCAGTATTTT. The encoded protein is CATSRSEGLDTQYF.

The chain combines TRBV6-5 with TRBJ2-1; 12 bases fit TRBD2. The CDR3 runs to 16 residues. The V gene end was trimmed by 4 bases and the J gene end by 7 bases; junction bases not matched to a gene: 8. Germline CDR1 and CDR2: MNHEY and SVGAGI. The CDR3 coding sequence is TGTGCCAGCAGTTTCCTACTAGCGGGGGGACTGAATGAGCAGTTCTTC. Amino acid sequence: CASSFLLAGGLNEQFF.

The sample holds a few counts of this clonotype. The CDR3 nucleotides read TGTGCCACCAGTGTAGCGGGAGCCACAGATACGCAGTATTTT. It encodes CATSVAGATDTQYF. The genes are TRBV24-1 and TRBJ2-3; 9 bases are shared with TRBD2. Germline CDR1 KGHDR, CDR2 SFDVKD. The CDR3 consists of 14 residues. V gave up 5 bases and J gave up 2 bases; unmatched junction bases: 1.

A few counts support this clonotype. The chain recombines TRBV4-2 with TRBJ1-6; D not resolved. The CDR3 totals 12 residues. In germline, CDR1 is LGHNA, CDR2 YNFKEQ. V dropped 1 base and J dropped 6 bases, with 1 base sitting between them. The CDR3 region is CASSQANSPLHF. CDR3 nucleotide sequence: TGTGCCAGCAGCCAAGCTAATTCACCCCTCCACTTT.

This sequence joins TRBV7-2 and TRBJ1-5; a possible D gene is TRBD1 (5 bases). CDR3 size: 14 residues. The germline V gene has CDR1 SGHTA and CDR2 FQGNSA. V was shortened by 8 bases and J by 4 bases, with 15 bases between the two germline ends. The CDR3: CASSEAGRNQPQHF. The CDR3 DNA is TGTGCCAGCTCCGAGGCAGGGCGAAATCAGCCCCAGCATTTT. The variable domain in full, completed from reference TRBV7-2 and TRBJ1-5, reads GAGVSQSPSNKVTEKGKDVELRCDPISGHTALYWYRQSLGQGLEFLIYFQGNSAPDKSGLPSDRFSAERTGGSVSTLTIQRTQQEDSAVYLCASSEAGRNQPQHFGDGTRLSIL.

This clonotype was counted once. V gene TRBV18 combines with J gene TRBJ2-7; D perhaps matches TRBD2 (6 bases). Germline V lookup: CDR1 KGHSH, CDR2 LQKENI. The V and J ends lost 0 bases and 5 bases respectively, with 11 bases between them. This CDR3 has 14 residues. The CDR3 coding sequence is TGTGCCAGCTCACCACCGGCGGGGATCGACGAGCAGTACTTC. Translation gives CASSPPAGIDEQYF. Full variable domain (missing parts from reference TRBV18 and TRBJ2-7): NAGVMQNPRHLVRRRGQEARLRCSPMKGHSHVYWYRQLPEEGLKFMVYLQKENIIDESGMPKERFSAEFPKEGPSILRIQQVVRGDSAAYFCASSPPAGIDEQYFGPGTRLTVT.

A few counts support this clonotype. This chain joins TRBV11-2 and TRBJ2-3; D is undetermined. V was trimmed by 5 bases and J by 2 bases, leaving 17 bases between them. The CDR3 runs 16 residues. The germline V gene encodes CDR1 SGHAT and CDR2 FQNNGV. The CDR3 nucleotides are TGTGCCAGCAGCCTCTCCGGAGCCGACCCCACAGATACGCAGTATTTT. This gives the protein CASSLSGADPTDTQYF. Filled out from reference TRBV11-2 and TRBJ2-3, the complete variable domain reads EAGVAQSPRYKIIEKRQSVAFWCNPISGHATLYWYQQILGQGPKLLIQFQNNGVVDDSQLPKDRFSAERLKGVDSTLKIQPAKLEDSAVYLCASSLSGADPTDTQYFGPGTRLTVL.

The rearrangement joins TRBV9 to TRBJ1-1, with 7 nucleotides matching TRBD1. The germline gives CDR1 SGDLS, CDR2 YYNGEE. This CDR3 spans 14 amino acids. Trimming at V came to 0 bases and at J to 4 bases, leaving 3 bases not matched to a gene. Here the CDR3 DNA reads TGTGCCAGCAGCGTAGTTACAGGGGTCACTGAAGCTTTCTTT. Protein: CASSVVTGVTEAFF.

The table lists this clonotype with a few counts. As DNA, the CDR3 is TGTGCCAGCGAAGGCGCCTACAATGAGCAGTTCTTC. Translated, it gives CASEGAYNEQFF. The rearrangement links TRBV5-5 to TRBJ2-1, with D unclear. Trimming removed 7 bases at V and 2 bases at J, with 7 bases between. Germline CDR1 and CDR2: SGHKS and YYEKEE (reference sequence). This CDR3 region has 12 residues.

V gene TRBV6-6 combines with J gene TRBJ1-1, with TRBD1 identical over 8 bases. This CDR3 has 14 residues. Germline trimming cut 2 bases from V and 6 bases from J; bases unmatched to any gene: 5. CDR1 and CDR2 (germline): MNHNY, SVGAGI (reference sequence). The CDR3 region is CASSYEQGVPEAFF. The CDR3 nucleotides are TGTGCCAGCAGTTACGAACAGGGGGTCCCTGAAGCTTTCTTT.

This clonotype has just a few counts. The chain links TRBV11-2 to TRBJ2-1, with D possibly TRBD1 on 7 matching bases. The length of the CDR3 is 15 residues. Germline V gives CDR1 SGHAT, CDR2 FQNNGV. With 2 bases removed from V and 6 bases from J, the gap between germline ends came to 14 bases. In DNA, the CDR3 is TGTGCCAGCAGCTTAAGGAGGGGGCAGAGCAATGAGCAGTTCTTC. Encoded protein: CASSLRRGQSNEQFF.

In this sample, this clonotype turned up a few times. The chain employs TRBV6-2 or TRBV6-3 and TRBJ2-3, with D tentatively TRBD1 (5 bases). Trimming stripped 7 bases from V and 2 bases from J, with 13 bases between. Germline values: CDR1 MNHEY, CDR2 SVGEGT. CDR3 length: 14 amino acids. The CDR3 nucleotides read TGTGCCAGCACCTATTTTGGGGCCACAGATACGCAGTATTTT. It codes for CASTYFGATDTQYF.